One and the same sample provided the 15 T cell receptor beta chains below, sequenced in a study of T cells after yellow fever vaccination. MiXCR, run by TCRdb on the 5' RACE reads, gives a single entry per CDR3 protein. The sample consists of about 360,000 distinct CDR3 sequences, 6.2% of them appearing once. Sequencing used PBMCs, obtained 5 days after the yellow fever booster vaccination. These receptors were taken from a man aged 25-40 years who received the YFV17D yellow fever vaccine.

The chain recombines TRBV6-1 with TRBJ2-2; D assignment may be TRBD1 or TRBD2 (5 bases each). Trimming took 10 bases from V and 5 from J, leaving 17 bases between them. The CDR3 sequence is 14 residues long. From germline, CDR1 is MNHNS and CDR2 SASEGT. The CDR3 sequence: CATSPGRGTGELFF. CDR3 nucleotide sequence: TGTGCCACCTCCCCGGGGCGAGGAACCGGGGAGCTGTTTTTT.

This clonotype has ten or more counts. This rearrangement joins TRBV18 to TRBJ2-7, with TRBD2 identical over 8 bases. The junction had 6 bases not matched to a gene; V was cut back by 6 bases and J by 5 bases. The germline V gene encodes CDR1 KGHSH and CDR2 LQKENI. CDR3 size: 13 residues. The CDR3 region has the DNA TGTGCCAGCTCCCGGGGGGGGGTCAACGAGCAGTACTTC. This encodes CASSRGGVNEQYF.

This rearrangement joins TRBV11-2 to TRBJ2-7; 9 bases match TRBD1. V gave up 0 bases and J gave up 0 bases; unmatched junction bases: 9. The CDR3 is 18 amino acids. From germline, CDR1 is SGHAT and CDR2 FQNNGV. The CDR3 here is CASSLEGQGSWASYEQYF. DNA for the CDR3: TGTGCCAGCAGCTTAGAAGGACAGGGGAGTTGGGCCTCCTACGAGCAGTACTTC.

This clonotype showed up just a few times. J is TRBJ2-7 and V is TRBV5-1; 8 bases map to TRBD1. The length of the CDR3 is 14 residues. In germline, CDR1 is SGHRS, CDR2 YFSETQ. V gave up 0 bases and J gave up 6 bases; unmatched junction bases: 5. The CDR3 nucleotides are TGCGCCAGCAGCTTGGACGGCAGGGGGCTCGAGCAGTACTTC. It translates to CASSLDGRGLEQYF.

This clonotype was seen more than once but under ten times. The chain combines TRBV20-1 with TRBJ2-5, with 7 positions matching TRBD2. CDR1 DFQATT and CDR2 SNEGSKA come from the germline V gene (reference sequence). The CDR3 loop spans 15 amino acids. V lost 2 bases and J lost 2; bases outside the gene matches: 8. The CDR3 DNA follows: TGCAGTGCTAGACCCTCCGCGGGAGTACAAGAGACCCAGTACTTC. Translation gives CSARPSAGVQETQYF.

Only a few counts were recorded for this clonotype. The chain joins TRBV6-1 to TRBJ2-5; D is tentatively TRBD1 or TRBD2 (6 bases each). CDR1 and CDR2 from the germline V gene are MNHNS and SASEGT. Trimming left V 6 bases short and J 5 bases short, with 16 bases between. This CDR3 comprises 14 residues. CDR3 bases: TGTGCCAGCAGGGTCGGGACGGGGGCGGAGACCCAGTACTTC. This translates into CASRVGTGAETQYF.

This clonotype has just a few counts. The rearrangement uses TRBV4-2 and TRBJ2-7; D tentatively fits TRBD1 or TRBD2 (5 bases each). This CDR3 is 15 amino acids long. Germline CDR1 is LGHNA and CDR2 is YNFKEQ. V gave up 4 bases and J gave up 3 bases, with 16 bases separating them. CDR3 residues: CASSPGLRGDYEQYF. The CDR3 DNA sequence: TGTGCCAGCAGCCCCGGGCTCCGGGGCGACTACGAGCAGTACTTC.

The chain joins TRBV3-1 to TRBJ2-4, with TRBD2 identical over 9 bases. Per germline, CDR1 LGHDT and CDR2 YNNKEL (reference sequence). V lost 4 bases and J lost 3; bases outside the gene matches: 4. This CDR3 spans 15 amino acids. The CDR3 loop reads CASSLSGRIKNIQYF. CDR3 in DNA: TGTGCCAGCAGCCTTAGCGGGAGAATCAAAAACATTCAGTACTTC.

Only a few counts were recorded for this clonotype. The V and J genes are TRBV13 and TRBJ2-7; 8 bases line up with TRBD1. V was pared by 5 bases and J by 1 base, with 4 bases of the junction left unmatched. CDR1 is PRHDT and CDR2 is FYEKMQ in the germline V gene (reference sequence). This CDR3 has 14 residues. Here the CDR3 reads CASSDTGGSYEQYF. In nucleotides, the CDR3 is TGTGCCAGCAGCGATACAGGGGGGTCCTACGAGCAGTACTTC.

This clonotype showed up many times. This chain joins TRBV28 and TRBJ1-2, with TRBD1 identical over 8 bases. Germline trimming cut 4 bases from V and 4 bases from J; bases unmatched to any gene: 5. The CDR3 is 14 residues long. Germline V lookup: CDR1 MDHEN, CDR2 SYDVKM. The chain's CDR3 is CASSSGQGGYGYTF. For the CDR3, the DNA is TGTGCCAGCAGTTCCGGACAGGGAGGCTATGGCTACACCTTC.

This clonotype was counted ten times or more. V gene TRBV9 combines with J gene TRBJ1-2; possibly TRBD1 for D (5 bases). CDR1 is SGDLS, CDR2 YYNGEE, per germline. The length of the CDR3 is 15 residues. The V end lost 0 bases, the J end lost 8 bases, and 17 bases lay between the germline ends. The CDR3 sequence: CASSVAVGTAFGYTF. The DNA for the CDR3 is TGTGCCAGCAGCGTAGCTGTCGGGACTGCTTTCGGCTACACCTTC.

DNA for the CDR3: TGTGCCAGCAGAAAACCAGGGGCAGATACGCAGTATTTT. It codes for CASRKPGADTQYF. This chain connects TRBV3-1 to TRBJ2-3, with a weak D call TRBD1 (6 bases). The CDR3 sequence is 13 residues long. CDR1 and CDR2 (germline): LGHDT, YNNKEL (reference sequence). The V gene lost 6 bases and the J gene lost 4 bases, with 11 bases spanning the gap.

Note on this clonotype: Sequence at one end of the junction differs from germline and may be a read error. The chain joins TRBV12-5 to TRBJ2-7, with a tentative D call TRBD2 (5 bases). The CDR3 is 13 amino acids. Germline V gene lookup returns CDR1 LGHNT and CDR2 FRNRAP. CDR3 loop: CAIGLVGGNEQYF. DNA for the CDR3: TGTGCTATTGGTTTGGTTGGAGGTAACGAGCAGTACTTC.

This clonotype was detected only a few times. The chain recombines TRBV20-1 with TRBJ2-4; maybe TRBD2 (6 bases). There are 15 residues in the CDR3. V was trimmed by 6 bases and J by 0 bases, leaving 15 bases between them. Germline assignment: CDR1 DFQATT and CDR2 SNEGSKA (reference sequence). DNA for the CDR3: TGCAGTGCCCCCCCGCGGAGGGTAGCCAAAAACATTCAGTACTTC. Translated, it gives CSAPPRRVAKNIQYF.

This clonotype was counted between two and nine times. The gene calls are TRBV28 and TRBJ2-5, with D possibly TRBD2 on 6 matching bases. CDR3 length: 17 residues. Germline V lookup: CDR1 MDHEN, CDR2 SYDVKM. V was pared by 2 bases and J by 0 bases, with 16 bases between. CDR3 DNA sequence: TGTGCCAGCAGTTTAGTAATTTCTGCGGGACACCAAGAGACCCAGTACTTC. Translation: CASSLVISAGHQETQYF. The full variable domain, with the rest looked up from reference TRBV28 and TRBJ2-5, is DVKVTQSSRYLVKRTGEKVFLECVQDMDHENMFWYRQDPGLGLRLIYFSYDVKMKEKGDIPEGYSVSREKKERFSLILESASTNQTSMYLCASSLVISAGHQETQYFGPGTRLLVL.